Below are 13 T cell receptor beta chains sequenced from a single sample in a study of T cell repertoires in cytomegalovirus infection. Via MiXCR, TCRdb re-called the reads, giving one row per CDR3 protein. The data show about 570,000 distinct CDR3 sequences, with around two fifths seen just once and roughly 50% held by the top ten. Their antigens are not known. Material: cultured PBMCs, obtained from culture after CMV antigen stimulation. Receptors originate from a human donor in good health (CMV status not recorded). Some clones in this sample may be carry-over from other donors' samples.

This rearrangement joins TRBV6-1 to TRBJ2-1, with a tentative D call TRBD1 (5 bases). Trimming left V 6 bases short and J 4 bases short, with 16 bases between. The length of the CDR3 is 15 residues. CDR1 MNHNS and CDR2 SASEGT come from the germline V gene. DNA of the CDR3: TGTGCCAGCAGCCCAAAACCCAGGGTGTACAATGAGCAGTTCTTC. Its translation is CASSPKPRVYNEQFF.

This clonotype showed up many times. The genes are TRBV7-2 and TRBJ2-1; TRBD2 agrees at 15 bases. The junction had 4 bases not matched to a gene; V was cut back by 5 bases and J by 8 bases. CDR3 length equals 15 residues. The V gene's germline CDR1 is SGHTA and CDR2 FQGNSA. The CDR3 DNA sequence: TGTGCCAGCAGCCGGACTAGCGGGAGGGGTTATGAGCAGTTCTTC. This codes for CASSRTSGRGYEQFF.

V and J are TRBV7-6 and TRBJ2-7, with D possibly being TRBD1 or TRBD2 (5 bases each). V lost 5 bases and J lost 3, with 17 bases in between. Germline CDR1 and CDR2: SGHVS and FNYEAQ. The CDR3 runs to 15 residues. CDR3 residues: CASSAQLGGSYEQYF. The CDR3 coding sequence is TGTGCCAGCAGCGCCCAGCTTGGGGGAAGCTACGAGCAGTACTTC.

This clonotype was seen more than once but under ten times. The V call is TRBV6-1, the J call TRBJ2-7; the D is unclear. V lost 7 bases to trimming and J lost 0 bases, with 10 bases between them. The CDR3 spans 13 residues. Germline CDR1 is MNHNS and CDR2 is SASEGT. The chain's CDR3 is CASTFAGSYEQYF. CDR3 DNA: TGTGCCAGCACGTTTGCAGGCTCCTACGAGCAGTACTTC.

This chain links TRBV15 with TRBJ2-7; 9 bases fit TRBD2. Per the germline V gene, CDR1 is LNHNV and CDR2 is YYDKDF (reference sequence). Germline trimming cut 0 bases from V and 2 bases from J; bases unmatched to any gene: 11. The CDR3 sequence is 18 residues long. The CDR3: CATSRDLAGGPETYEQYF. The CDR3 DNA is TGTGCCACCAGCAGAGATCTGGCGGGAGGGCCCGAGACCTACGAGCAGTACTTC.

The rearrangement joins TRBV2 to TRBJ2-2; perhaps TRBD2 as D (5 bases). This CDR3 region has 14 residues. V was trimmed by 2 bases and J by 7 bases, leaving 11 bases between them. Germline V gives CDR1 SNHLY, CDR2 FYNNEI. CDR3: CASSEFLAGGELFF. CDR3 bases: TGTGCCAGCAGTGAATTCCTAGCCGGCGGGGAGCTGTTTTTT.

This clonotype was recorded at least ten times. The chain joins TRBV7-9 to TRBJ1-2; the match to TRBD1 covers 7 bases. Trimming cost V 8 bases and J 3 bases; bases outside gene matches: 6. Per the germline V gene, CDR1 is SEHNR and CDR2 is FQNEAQ (reference sequence). The CDR3 sequence is 13 residues long. The CDR3 DNA sequence: TGTGCCAGCCTTGCGGGGACAGACTATGGCTACACCTTC. As protein: CASLAGTDYGYTF.

The chain employs TRBV29-1 and TRBJ2-7; 7 bases are a match to TRBD2. CDR1 and CDR2 from the germline V gene are SQVTM and ANQGSEA. CDR3 length equals 14 residues. J was trimmed by 4 bases and V by 2 bases; bases with no gene match: 8. The CDR3, as DNA: TGCAGCGTTGAAAGCGGGACCTCCTTATACGAGCAGTACTTC. Protein product: CSVESGTSLYEQYF.

The chain couples TRBV6-6 to TRBJ1-5, with 7 nucleotides matching TRBD1. Per the germline V gene, CDR1 is MNHNY and CDR2 is SVGAGI (reference sequence). The CDR3 is 17 residues long. J gave up 0 bases and V 5 bases, and 10 bases lay outside the gene matches. CDR3 amino acids: CASSERWDSYSNQPQHF. The CDR3 nucleotides are TGTGCCAGCAGTGAGAGGTGGGACAGTTATAGCAATCAGCCCCAGCATTTT.

This sequence joins TRBV29-1 and TRBJ1-5, with 9 bases matching TRBD1. The CDR3 sequence is 15 residues long. Looked up from germline, CDR1 is SQVTM and CDR2 is ANQGSEA. V lost 3 bases, J lost 4 bases, and 7 bases stayed unmatched. CDR3 protein: CSVEGTGKGNQPQHF. CDR3 DNA sequence: TGCAGCGTTGAGGGGACAGGGAAGGGTAATCAGCCCCAGCATTTT.

The chain carries TRBV11-3 and TRBJ2-3, with D unresolved. Germline V lookup: CDR1 SGHNT, CDR2 YENEEA. CDR3 length: 8 amino acids. Trimming took off 3 bases at V and 14 bases at J, with 3 bases between the two ends. Written as DNA, the CDR3 is TGTGCCAGCAGCTTTGCGTATTTT. It translates to CASSFAYF.

The chain links TRBV10-3 to TRBJ2-5; D possibly uses TRBD1 or TRBD2 (5 bases each). Per germline, CDR1 ENHRY and CDR2 SYGVKD. Trimming removed 4 bases from V and 7 bases from J, with 13 bases in between. The CDR3 is 13 amino acids. This chain's CDR3 is CAISGDPQGTQYF. The CDR3 DNA sequence: TGTGCCATCAGTGGGGACCCGCAGGGGACCCAGTACTTC.

This clonotype was observed a single time. This chain joins TRBV20-1 and TRBJ2-5; D might be TRBD2 (7 bases). CDR1 is DFQATT and CDR2 is SNEGSKA in the germline V gene (reference sequence). The CDR3 is 12 amino acids. The V end lost 5 bases, the J end lost 5 bases, and 12 bases lay between the germline ends. DNA of the CDR3: TGCAGTGCTTTCAGGGGAGGGGAGACCCAGTACTTC. Translated, it gives CSAFRGGETQYF.